What follows are 20 T cell receptor beta chains derived from one specimen sequenced in a study of T cells in Graves' hyperthyroidism and ophthalmopathy. Amplified regions were TCR beta CDR3 sequences from RNA transcripts. An initial round of RT-PCR targeting the TCR CDR3 relied on the HTBI primer set. A single record per CDR3 protein comes from TCRdb applying MiXCR to the multiplex PCR reads. The repertoire consists of roughly 700,000 distinct CDR3 sequences, with roughly a third occurring once and the leading ten covering more than 25%. The specimen sequenced was blood. These receptors all stem from a woman in her forties with Graves' hyperthyroidism.

The chain has TRBV5-4 and TRBJ2-3; D not resolved. This CDR3 region has 14 residues. Trimming removed 3 bases from V and 2 bases from J, with 10 bases in between. CDR1 and CDR2 from the germline V gene are SGHNT and YYREEE (reference sequence). The DNA of the CDR3 is TGTGCCAGCAGCTCGCGTAGACTCACAGATACGCAGTATTTT. This translates into CASSSRRLTDTQYF. The whole variable domain, remainder taken from reference TRBV5-4 and TRBJ2-3, is ETGVTQSPTHLIKTRGQQVTLRCSSQSGHNTVSWYQQALGQGPQFIFQYYREEENGRGNFPPRFSGLQFPNYSSELNVNALELDDSALYLCASSSRRLTDTQYFGPGTRLTVL.

The chain is built from TRBV10-3 and TRBJ1-2; D not resolved. CDR1 and CDR2 from the germline V gene are ENHRY and SYGVKD. The CDR3 runs 14 residues. V was pared by 6 bases and J by 3 bases, with 14 bases between. The CDR3 region is CAIREVGRYYGYTF. DNA for the CDR3: TGTGCCATCAGGGAAGTCGGCAGGTACTATGGCTACACCTTC.

This chain joins TRBV7-2 and TRBJ1-6; D remains ambiguous. Germline loops: CDR1 SGHTA, CDR2 FQGNSA. This CDR3 comprises 14 residues. The V and J ends lost 1 base and 4 bases respectively, with 5 bases between them. CDR3 in amino acids: CASSLGRYNSPLHF. CDR3 in DNA: TGTGCCAGCAGCTTAGGACGGTATAATTCACCCCTCCACTTT.

This clonotype appeared a few times. The CDR3 sequence is CASSQDRRYEAFF. In nucleotides, the CDR3 is TGTGCCAGCAGCCAAGATAGGAGGTATGAAGCTTTCTTT. This chain joins TRBV14 and TRBJ1-1; D gene ambiguous. Trimming took 0 bases from V and 7 from J, leaving 9 bases between them. From germline, CDR1 is SGHDN and CDR2 FVKESK. CDR3 length: 13 amino acids.

A few counts support this clonotype. V usage is TRBV27 and J usage is TRBJ1-5, with no clear D. The CDR3 covers 14 residues. Trimming cost V 0 bases and J 6 bases, with 9 bases left between them. Germline V gene sequence: CDR1 MNHEY, CDR2 SMNVEV (reference sequence). The DNA of the CDR3 is TGTGCCAGCAGTTTATCGCAACGAGGTCAGCCCCAGCATTTT. The encoded protein is CASSLSQRGQPQHF.

This clonotype has just a few counts. V gene TRBV20-1 combines with J gene TRBJ2-5; 8 nucleotides agree with TRBD1. Germline lookup yields CDR1 DFQATT and CDR2 SNEGSKA (reference sequence). This CDR3 is built from 12 residues. After removal of 5 bases from V and 3 bases from J, the junction contained 2 bases not matched to a gene. The CDR3 loop reads CSALGQEETQYF. In nucleotides, the CDR3 is TGCAGTGCTCTGGGACAGGAAGAGACCCAGTACTTC.

The genes are TRBV6-5 and TRBJ1-2; possibly TRBD1 for D (5 bases). The CDR3 length is 11 residues. Deletions cut 9 bases from V and 4 bases from J, with 9 bases between. CDR1 is MNHEY and CDR2 is SVGAGI in the germline V gene. The CDR3 loop is CASQGSYGYTF. DNA of the CDR3: TGTGCCAGTCAGGGTTCCTATGGCTACACCTTC.

J is TRBJ1-2 and V is TRBV15; D unresolved. Germline values: CDR1 LNHNV, CDR2 YYDKDF (reference sequence). This CDR3 contains 15 residues. V was trimmed by 0 bases and J by 1 base, leaving 9 bases between them. CDR3: CATSRDAQINYGYTF. The DNA of the CDR3 is TGTGCCACCAGCAGAGATGCCCAGATTAACTATGGCTACACCTTC.

This clonotype turned up a few times. The chain uses TRBV12-3 or TRBV12-4 and TRBJ1-1; D remains unclear. V shed 8 bases and J shed 11 bases, with 33 bases lying between them. This CDR3 is 17 amino acids long. Here the CDR3 reads CASRPPALEQALKGAFF. CDR3 coding DNA: TGTGCCAGCCGCCCCCCGGCTCTGGAACAAGCTCTAAAAGGGGCTTTCTTT.

In its sample, this clonotype was seen many times. V and J are TRBV12-3 or TRBV12-4 and TRBJ2-5; D possibly corresponds to TRBD2 (6 bases). The V and J ends lost 3 bases and 4 bases respectively, with 12 bases between them. This CDR3 is built from 14 residues. This chain's CDR3 is CASSFFGEAETQYF. The CDR3 nucleotides are TGTGCCAGCAGTTTCTTCGGGGAGGCAGAGACCCAGTACTTC.

This clonotype was seen a few times. The V call is TRBV14, the J call TRBJ2-5; 7 bases are a match to TRBD1. Per germline, CDR1 SGHDN and CDR2 FVKESK. The CDR3 sequence is 15 residues long. V lost 5 bases and J lost 5; bases outside the gene matches: 11. The CDR3 protein is CASSATGVSGETQYF. CDR3 sequence (DNA): TGTGCCAGCAGCGCTACAGGGGTCAGTGGGGAGACCCAGTACTTC.

A few counts support this clonotype. V gene TRBV27 combines with J gene TRBJ2-5, with D tentatively TRBD1 or TRBD2 (5 bases each). V lost 5 bases and J lost 0, with 10 bases in between. The germline CDR1 and CDR2 sequences are MNHEY and SMNVEV (reference sequence). The CDR3 contains 14 residues. As DNA, the CDR3 is TGTGCCAGCAGTCGACAGACTAACCAAGAGACCCAGTACTTC. The encoded protein is CASSRQTNQETQYF.

For this clonotype: This sequence may be a read error, since a much larger clone differs from it by one base. The V and J genes are TRBV7-2 and TRBJ2-5; D unclear. V lost 5 bases, J lost 5 bases, and 18 bases lay in between. CDR1 and CDR2 (germline): SGHTA, FQGNSA. This CDR3 region has 15 residues. DNA of the CDR3: TGTGCCAGCAGCCCGCCTTCGGGTCTGTCGGAGACCCAGTACTTC. Amino acid sequence: CASSPPSGLSETQYF.

This clonotype was recorded a few times. This sequence joins TRBV6-5 and TRBJ1-2, with D perhaps matching TRBD1 (5 bases). The CDR3 runs to 14 residues. From germline, CDR1 is MNHEY and CDR2 SVGAGI. Deletions cut 4 bases from V and 4 bases from J, with 13 bases between. The CDR3 loop is CASSWGTFGYGYTF. The CDR3 DNA sequence: TGTGCCAGCAGTTGGGGGACGTTCGGCTATGGCTACACCTTC.

The V call is TRBV15, the J call TRBJ1-2, with 8 bases lining up with TRBD1. Per the germline V gene, CDR1 is LNHNV and CDR2 is YYDKDF (reference sequence). J gave up 9 bases and V 3 bases, and 9 bases lay outside the gene matches. CDR3 length equals 14 residues. The CDR3 spells CATSSIETGESYTF. CDR3 DNA: TGTGCCACCAGCAGTATCGAGACAGGGGAGAGCTACACCTTC.

This clonotype came up many times. The V and J genes are TRBV12-3 or TRBV12-4 and TRBJ2-5; D uncertain. Trimming took off 4 bases at V and 5 bases at J, with 8 bases between the two ends. The length of the CDR3 is 12 residues. CDR3 nucleotides: TGTGCCAGCAGTTATTTCGGCGAGACCCAGTACTTC. Translating gives CASSYFGETQYF.

About this clonotype: A read error may produce the germline difference seen at one junction end. The chain combines TRBV5-1 with TRBJ2-2; TRBD2 matches at 9 bases. This CDR3 comprises 19 residues. Germline V CDR1 and CDR2: SGHRS, YFSETQ. For the CDR3, the DNA is TGTGCCAGCAGCTTAGAAACGGGCTTTAGCGGGAGTAACACCGGGGAGCTGTTTTTT. Its translation: CASSLETGFSGSNTGELFF.

V is TRBV5-5 and J is TRBJ2-5; D is tentatively TRBD1 or TRBD2 (5 bases each). Per germline, CDR1 SGHKS and CDR2 YYEKEE (reference sequence). V was pared by 2 bases and J by 1 base, with 12 bases between. The length of the CDR3 is 15 residues. The CDR3, as DNA: TGTGCCAGCAGCTTATGGGGGATCTCCCAAGAGACCCAGTACTTC. It specifies CASSLWGISQETQYF.

The chain combines TRBV11-2 with TRBJ2-5, with TRBD2 identical over 12 bases. The CDR3 totals 15 residues. Per germline, CDR1 SGHAT and CDR2 FQNNGV. The V segment lost 5 bases and the J segment 5 bases; nucleotides outside the gene matches: 6. The CDR3 sequence: CASSPQTSGGETQYF. The CDR3 region has the DNA TGTGCCAGCAGCCCGCAAACTAGCGGGGGGGAGACCCAGTACTTC.

The chain combines TRBV7-2 with TRBJ1-5; 9 bases fit TRBD1. The V segment lost 2 bases and the J segment 4 bases; nucleotides outside the gene matches: 6. The CDR3 sequence is 16 residues long. The germline V gene has CDR1 SGHTA and CDR2 FQGNSA. CDR3 nucleotides: TGTGCCAGCAGCTTATCCGGGACAGGGAGTAATCAGCCCCAGCATTTT. It translates to CASSLSGTGSNQPQHF.